This is a list of T cell receptor beta chains from one sample in a study of blood T cell repertoires in COVID-19. The method was immunoSEQ multiplex PCR; TCRdb's version includes in-frame clones alone and lacks a portion of them. The sample includes roughly 54,000 clones, about 90% of them seen just once. Material: peripheral blood. These receptors came from a woman aged 55-70 years with active or convalescent COVID-19. Both conserved end residues are part of each CDR3. The D gene is left open where the match is weak. Rows may omit the clone size; those that give it use once, few, many or a size class.

d_call clone_size j_call v_call cdr3_nt cdr3_aa
TRBD2 - TRBJ2-1 TRBV15 TGTGCCACCAGCAGAGATCTCGGGACTAGCGGCCCTCTCGAGCAGTTCTTC CATSRDLGTSGPLEQFF
TRBD1 - TRBJ1-5 TRBV28 TGTGCCAGCAGCTTGACAGGGACAGGGGGATCTCAGCCCCAGCATTTT CASSLTGTGGSQPQHF
- - TRBJ1-4 TRBV10-3 TGTGCCATCAGTGAACACCGGACAGCAACTAATGAAAAACTGTTTTTT CAISEHRTATNEKLFF
TRBD1 few TRBJ1-5 TRBV11-2 TGTGCCAGCTCCACCGACAGGGATCAGCCCCAGCATTTT CASSTDRDQPQHF
- few TRBJ1-5 TRBV30 TGTGCCTGGAGTGGGGAGGGGCGAGAACCCCAGCATTTT CAWSGEGREPQHF
TRBD1 - TRBJ1-2 TRBV7-2 TGTGCCAGCACCCCGGGGACAGGGTATGGCTACACCTTC CASTPGTGYGYTF
- - TRBJ2-3 TRBV7-3 TGTGCCAGCAGTCAGCAGGCGGGGGCCGCAGATACGCAGTATTTT CASSQQAGAADTQYF
- - TRBJ1-5 TRBV10-3 TGTGCCATCAGTGAATCTCTGGCTCAGCCCCAGCATTTT CAISESLAQPQHF
TRBD2 - TRBJ2-3 TRBV3-1/TRBV3-2 TGTGCCAGCCGACCGGGGGGGGCGGGAGATACGCAGTATTTT CASRPGGAGDTQYF
- - TRBJ1-6 TRBV10-2 TGCGCCAGCAAGCGGGAGGACGGATCACCCCTCCACTTT CASKREDGSPLHF
TRBD2 - TRBJ2-4 TRBV28 TGTGCCAGCAGTCCTGGTGGACGTGGGACTAACCCCATGTTAGCCAAAAACATTCAGTACTTC CASSPGGRGTNPMLAKNIQYF
TRBD1 - TRBJ1-2 TRBV28 TGTGCCAGCAGTTTATCGCCGGGACAGTATGGCTACACCTTC CASSLSPGQYGYTF
- - TRBJ1-3 TRBV28 TGTGCCAGCAGTTTACTAGCCTACTCTGGAAACACCATATATTTT CASSLLAYSGNTIYF
- - TRBJ1-2 TRBV9 TGTGCCAGCAGCCTAGGAGGCCACTATGGCTACACCTTC CASSLGGHYGYTF
TRBD1 once TRBJ1-4 TRBV28 TGTGCCAGCAGTTCGAGGACAGGGGTGGGAAATGAAAAACTGTTTTTT CASSSRTGVGNEKLFF
TRBD2 - TRBJ2-5 TRBV11-2 TGTGCCAGCAGCACTAGCGGGAGGGCCGAAGAGACCCAGTACTTC CASSTSGRAEETQYF
TRBD1 few TRBJ1-6 TRBV3-1/TRBV3-2 TGTGCCAGCAGCGGCGCGGACAGGGTAAATAATTCACCCCTCCACTTT CASSGADRVNNSPLHF
- - TRBJ1-2 TRBV28 TGTGCCAGCAGTCCATCTTCCGACAGAGTCTATGGCTACACCTTC CASSPSSDRVYGYTF
TRBD2 - TRBJ2-1 TRBV5-4 TGTGCCAGCAGCTTGGGCGGGAGGGCCGGGGAGAATGAGCAGTTCTTC CASSLGGRAGENEQFF
- once TRBJ1-3 TRBV18 TGTGCCAGCTCACCGGCTGGAGTTGGAAACACCATATATTTT CASSPAGVGNTIYF